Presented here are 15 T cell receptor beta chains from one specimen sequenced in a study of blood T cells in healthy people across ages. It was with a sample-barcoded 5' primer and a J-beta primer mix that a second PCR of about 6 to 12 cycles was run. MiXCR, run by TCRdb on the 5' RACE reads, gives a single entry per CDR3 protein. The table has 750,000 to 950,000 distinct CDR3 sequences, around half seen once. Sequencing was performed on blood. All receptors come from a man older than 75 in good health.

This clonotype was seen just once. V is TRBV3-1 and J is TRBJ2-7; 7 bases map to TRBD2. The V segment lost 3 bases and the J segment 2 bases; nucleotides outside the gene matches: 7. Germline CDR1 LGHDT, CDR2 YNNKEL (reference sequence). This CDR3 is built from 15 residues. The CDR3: CASSQGGRGAYEQYF. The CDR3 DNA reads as TGTGCCAGCAGCCAGGGCGGGAGAGGAGCCTACGAGCAGTACTTC.

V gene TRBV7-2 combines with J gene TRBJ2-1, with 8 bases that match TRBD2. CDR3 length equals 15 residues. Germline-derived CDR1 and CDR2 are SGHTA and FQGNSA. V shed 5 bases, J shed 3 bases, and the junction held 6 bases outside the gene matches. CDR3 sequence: CASSLSGGHYNEQFF. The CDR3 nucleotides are TGTGCCAGCAGCCTAAGCGGGGGCCACTACAATGAGCAGTTCTTC. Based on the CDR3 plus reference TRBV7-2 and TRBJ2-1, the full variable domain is GAGVSQSPSNKVTEKGKDVELRCDPISGHTALYWYRQSLGQGLEFLIYFQGNSAPDKSGLPSDRFSAERTGGSVSTLTIQRTQQEDSAVYLCASSLSGGHYNEQFFGPGTRLTVL.

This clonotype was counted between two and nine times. CDR3 DNA sequence: TGTGCCAGCAGACGACTAGCGGGATTGTTCGGAGAGACCCAGTACTTC. The encoded protein is CASRRLAGLFGETQYF. The rearrangement links TRBV12-3 or TRBV12-4 to TRBJ2-7; 11 nucleotides match TRBD2. With the DNA end fitting TRBJ2-5 better, the J assignment may be wrong. This CDR3 is built from 16 residues.

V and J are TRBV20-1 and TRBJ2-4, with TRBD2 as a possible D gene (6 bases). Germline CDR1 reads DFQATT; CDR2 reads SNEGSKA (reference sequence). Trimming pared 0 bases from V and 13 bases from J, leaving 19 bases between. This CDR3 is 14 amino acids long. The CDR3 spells CSARDWSGGTEQYF. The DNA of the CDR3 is TGCAGTGCTAGAGATTGGTCTGGCGGGACGGAGCAGTACTTC.

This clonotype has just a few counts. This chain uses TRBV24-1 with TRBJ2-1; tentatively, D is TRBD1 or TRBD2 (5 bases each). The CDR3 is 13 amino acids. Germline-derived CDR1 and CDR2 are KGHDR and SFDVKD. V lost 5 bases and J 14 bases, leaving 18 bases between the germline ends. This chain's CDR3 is CATSALKLGVKFF. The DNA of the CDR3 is TGTGCCACCAGTGCCCTTAAGTTGGGGGTGAAGTTCTTC.

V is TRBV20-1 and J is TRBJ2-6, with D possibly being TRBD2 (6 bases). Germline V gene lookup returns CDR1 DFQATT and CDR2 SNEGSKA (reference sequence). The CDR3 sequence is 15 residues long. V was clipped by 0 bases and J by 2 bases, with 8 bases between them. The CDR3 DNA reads TGCAGTGCTAGAGATCGGAGGGCTGGGGCCAACGTCCTGACTTTC. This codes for CSARDRRAGANVLTF.

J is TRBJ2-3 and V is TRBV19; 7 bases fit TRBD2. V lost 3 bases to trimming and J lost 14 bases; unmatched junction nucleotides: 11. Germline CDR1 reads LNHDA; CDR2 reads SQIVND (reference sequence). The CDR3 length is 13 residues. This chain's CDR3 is CASSIEGAGRSYF. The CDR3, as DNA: TGTGCCAGTAGTATTGAAGGAGCGGGGCGGTCGTATTTT.

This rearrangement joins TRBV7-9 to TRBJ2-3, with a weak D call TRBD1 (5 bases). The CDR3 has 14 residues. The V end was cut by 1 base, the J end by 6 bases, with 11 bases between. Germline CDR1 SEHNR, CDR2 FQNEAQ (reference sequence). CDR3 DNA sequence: TGTGCCAGCAGCTTAGGTTCAGGGTTCGATACGCAGTATTTT. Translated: CASSLGSGFDTQYF. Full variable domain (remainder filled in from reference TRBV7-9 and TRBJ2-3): DTGVSQNPRHKITKRGQNVTFRCDPISEHNRLYWYRQTLGQGPEFLTYFQNEAQLEKSRLLSDRFSAERPKGSFSTLEIQRTEQGDSAMYLCASSLGSGFDTQYFGPGTRLTVL.

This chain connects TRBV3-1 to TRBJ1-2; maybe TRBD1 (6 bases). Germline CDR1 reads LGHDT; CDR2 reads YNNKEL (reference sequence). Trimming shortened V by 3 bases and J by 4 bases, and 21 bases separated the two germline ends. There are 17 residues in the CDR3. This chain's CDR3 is CASSQSTVGASGYGYTF. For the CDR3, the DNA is TGTGCCAGCAGCCAGTCCACAGTGGGGGCGAGTGGCTATGGCTACACCTTC.

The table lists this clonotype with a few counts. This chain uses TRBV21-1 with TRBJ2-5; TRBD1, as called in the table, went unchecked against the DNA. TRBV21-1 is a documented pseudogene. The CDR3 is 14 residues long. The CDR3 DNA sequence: TGTGCCAGCAGCTATCCGGGTAAAAGAGAGACCCAGTACTTC. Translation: CASSYPGKRETQYF.

Written as DNA, the CDR3 is TGCGCCAGCAGCTTGGCTCCAGGGGGATCCTACAATGAGCAGTTCTTC. Translated: CASSLAPGGSYNEQFF. The chain employs TRBV5-1 and TRBJ2-1; 7 nucleotides match TRBD1. This CDR3 region has 16 residues. With V trimmed by 0 bases and J by 1 base, 4 bases remained unmatched. Germline assignment: CDR1 SGHRS and CDR2 YFSETQ.

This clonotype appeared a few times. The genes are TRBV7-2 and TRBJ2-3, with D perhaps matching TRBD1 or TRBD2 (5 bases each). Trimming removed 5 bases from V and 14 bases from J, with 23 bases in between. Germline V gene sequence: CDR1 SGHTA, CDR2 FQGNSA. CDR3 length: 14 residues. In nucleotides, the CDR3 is TGTGCCAGCAGCCCGGGACCCCAACACAGATACGCGTATTTT. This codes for CASSPGPQHRYAYF.

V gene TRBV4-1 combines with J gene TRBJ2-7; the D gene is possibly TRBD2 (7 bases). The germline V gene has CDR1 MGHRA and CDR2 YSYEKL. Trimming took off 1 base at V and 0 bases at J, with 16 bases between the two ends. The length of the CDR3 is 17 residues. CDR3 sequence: CASSQAPWGGYSYEQYF. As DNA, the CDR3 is TGCGCCAGCAGCCAAGCACCTTGGGGGGGCTACTCCTACGAGCAGTACTTC.

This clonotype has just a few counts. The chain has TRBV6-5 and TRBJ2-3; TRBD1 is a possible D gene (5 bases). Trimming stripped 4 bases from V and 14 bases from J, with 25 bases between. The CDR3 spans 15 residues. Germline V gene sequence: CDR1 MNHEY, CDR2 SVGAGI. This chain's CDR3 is CASSSSWQGDRYAYF. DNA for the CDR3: TGTGCCAGCAGTTCGAGTTGGCAGGGCGACAGATACGCGTATTTT.

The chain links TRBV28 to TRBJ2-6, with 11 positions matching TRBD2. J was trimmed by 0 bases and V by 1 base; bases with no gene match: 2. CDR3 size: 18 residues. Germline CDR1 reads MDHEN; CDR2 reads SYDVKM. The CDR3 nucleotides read TGTGCCAGCAGTTTATTACTAGCGGGAGTCTCTGGGGCCAACGTCCTGACTTTC. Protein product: CASSLLLAGVSGANVLTF.